One and the same sample provided the 32 T cell receptor beta chains below, sequenced in a study of beta chain features in type 1 diabetes. The sequenced template was cDNA made from the entire isolated RNA. This table comes from immunoSEQ multiplex PCR, and its TCRdb copy is limited to in-frame clones, with some not included. The sample has 150,000 to 200,000 clones; 50% to 70% are singletons. For these TCRs, the target antigens are not known. Notes on the study in general: TCRB CDR3 length was moderately but significantly reduced in all four CD4+ subsets of Type 1 diabetes patients.

The sequencing sample was made of naive CD4+ T cells from blood. These receptors all stem from a man aged 25-45 years with type 1 diabetes.

This clone was detected only a few times. The chain links TRBV20-1 to TRBJ1-2; D call uncertain. V lost 3 bases and J 8 bases, leaving 10 bases between the germline ends. CDR3 length: 11 amino acids. Per the germline V gene, CDR1 is DFQATT and CDR2 is SNEGSKA (reference sequence). This CDR3 reads CSASDLGGYTF. CDR3 sequence (DNA): TGCAGTGCTAGTGATCTTGGGGGCTACACCTTC.

The table lists this clone with a few counts. The genes are TRBV29-1 and TRBJ2-3; possible D gene TRBD2, 5 bases. V was pared by 6 bases and J by 4 bases, with 11 bases between. Germline V lookup: CDR1 SQVTM, CDR2 ANQGSEA. The CDR3 extends over 12 amino acids. The CDR3 spells CSVALGADTQYF. The CDR3 nucleotides are TGCAGCGTGGCACTAGGAGCAGATACGCAGTATTTT.

This clone was detected a few times. The rearrangement links TRBV14 to TRBJ2-5; D remains ambiguous. V lost 4 bases, J lost 1 base, and 7 bases lay in between. The germline V gene encodes CDR1 SGHDN and CDR2 FVKESK. CDR3 length: 13 residues. This chain's CDR3 is CASSLHTQETQYF. The CDR3 nucleotides are TGTGCCAGCAGCCTACACACCCAAGAGACCCAGTACTTC.

In this sample, this clone turned up a few times. J is TRBJ1-1 and V is TRBV29-1, with D possibly matching TRBD1 (6 bases). Germline CDR1 reads SQVTM; CDR2 reads ANQGSEA. V was cut by 6 bases and J by 1 base, with 15 bases left in between. The CDR3 runs to 14 residues. The CDR3 region has the DNA TGCAGCGTCAAAAGAGGACAGACGAACACTGAAGCTTTCTTT. Residues: CSVKRGQTNTEAFF.

This clone has just a few counts. V gene TRBV7-2 combines with J gene TRBJ2-5; 7 positions match TRBD2. Germline V gene sequence: CDR1 SGHTA, CDR2 FQGNSA. The CDR3 runs 16 residues. Trimming at V came to 2 bases and at J to 3 bases, leaving 9 bases not matched to a gene. The CDR3: CASSLPFPSGEETQYF. CDR3 nucleotides: TGTGCCAGCAGCTTACCTTTCCCTAGCGGTGAAGAGACCCAGTACTTC.

The chain links TRBV4-1 to TRBJ2-5, with TRBD1 identical over 9 bases. Looked up from germline, CDR1 is MGHRA and CDR2 is YSYEKL. With 2 bases clipped from V and 4 bases from J, the junction kept 2 bases outside the gene matches. This CDR3 contains 14 residues. CDR3 coding DNA: TGCGCCAGCAGCCAAACAGGGGGCCCAGAGACCCAGTACTTC. It is translated as CASSQTGGPETQYF.

This clone has only a few counts. The chain links TRBV7-9 to TRBJ2-3, with 7 positions matching TRBD2. The germline CDR1 and CDR2 sequences are SEHNR and FQNEAQ (reference sequence). The CDR3 runs to 15 residues. V shed 5 bases, J shed 2 bases, and the junction held 7 bases outside the gene matches. CDR3 in DNA: TGTGCCAGCAGCCGTCTAGCGGATTTCACAGATACGCAGTATTTT. Protein product: CASSRLADFTDTQYF.

This clone was seen more than once but under ten times. The chain joins TRBV4-3 to TRBJ2-7; D unclear. Germline V gene data show CDR1 as LGHNA and CDR2 as YSLEER. Trimming stripped 1 base from V and 1 base from J, with 11 bases between. The CDR3 sequence is 15 residues long. The chain's CDR3 is CASSQAGTESYEQYF. The CDR3 DNA reads as TGCGCCAGCAGCCAAGCAGGAACAGAATCCTACGAGCAGTACTTC.

A word on this clone: The CDR3 carries no conserved terminal phenylalanine or tryptophan, so it likely arises from a read error. No DNA is shown, since the ends of the CDR3 on it are uncertain; the CDR3 is the one TCRdb lists. The V gene is TRBV7-9, the J gene TRBJ1-1; the D call of TRBD1 is as the table states it, not checked on the DNA. Both ends counted, the CDR3 spans 9 residues. Germline-derived CDR1 and CDR2 are SEHNR and FQNEAQ (reference sequence). The CDR3 sequence is CASSPDRLR.

V gene TRBV30 combines with J gene TRBJ1-6, with D possibly being TRBD1 (5 bases). Germline V gene sequence: CDR1 GTSNPN, CDR2 SVGIG (reference sequence). The CDR3 is made up of 12 amino acids. Trimming took 3 bases from V and 10 from J, leaving 10 bases between them. The CDR3 spells CAWRGLESPLHF. The DNA of the CDR3 is TGTGCCTGGAGGGGGCTCGAATCACCCCTCCACTTT.

V usage is TRBV15 and J usage is TRBJ2-7; D not certain. Germline CDR1 LNHNV, CDR2 YYDKDF (reference sequence). V shed 3 bases and J shed 2 bases, with 14 bases lying between them. This CDR3 region has 15 residues. The CDR3 here is CATSSHGPYTYEQYF. In DNA, the CDR3 is TGTGCCACCAGCAGCCATGGTCCTTACACCTACGAGCAGTACTTC. Full variable domain (outside the CDR3, taken from reference TRBV15 and TRBJ2-7): DAMVIQNPRYQVTQFGKPVTLSCSQTLNHNVMYWYQQKSSQAPKLLFHYYDKDFNNEADTPDNFQSRRPNTSFCFLDIRSPGLGDTAMYLCATSSHGPYTYEQYFGPGTRLTVT.

V usage is TRBV4-3 and J usage is TRBJ1-2; the match to TRBD1 covers 11 bases. J lost 1 base, V lost 5 bases, and 9 bases had no gene match. Germline CDR1 reads LGHNA; CDR2 reads YSLEER. This CDR3 is built from 17 residues. CDR3 sequence (DNA): TGCGCCAGCAGCACCCGGGACAGGGGGGCAAGTAACTATGGCTACACCTTC. Protein sequence: CASSTRDRGASNYGYTF.

The J gene is TRBJ2-1, the V gene TRBV4-3; TRBD2 agrees at 7 bases. Germline-derived CDR1 and CDR2 are LGHNA and YSLEER. The V gene end was trimmed by 2 bases and the J gene end by 8 bases; junction bases not matched to a gene: 9. This CDR3 region has 15 residues. CDR3 nucleotide sequence: TGCGCCAGCAGCCAATTAACGGCCAGCGGGGATGAGCAGTTCTTC. It translates to CASSQLTASGDEQFF.

The V and J genes are TRBV27 and TRBJ2-1, with D unclear. The CDR3 covers 15 residues. CDR1 is MNHEY and CDR2 is SMNVEV in the germline V gene (reference sequence). Trimming stripped 8 bases from V and 1 base from J, with 15 bases between. CDR3 nucleotide sequence: TGTGCCAGCGGGATCCAAGGTAATTCCTACAATGAGCAGTTCTTC. Its protein is CASGIQGNSYNEQFF.

The rearrangement uses TRBV6-5 and TRBJ2-3; D call uncertain. The V end was cut by 0 bases, the J end by 2 bases, with 6 bases between. Germline V gene lookup returns CDR1 MNHEY and CDR2 SVGAGI. CDR3 length equals 14 residues. CDR3 in DNA: TGTGCCAGCAGTTACTCCCTTCCCACAGATACGCAGTATTTT. Protein sequence: CASSYSLPTDTQYF.

The chain joins TRBV29-1 to TRBJ1-1, with D unclear. Looked up from germline, CDR1 is SQVTM and CDR2 is ANQGSEA. This CDR3 has 14 amino acids. V lost 2 bases, J lost 4 bases, and 14 bases lay in between. In DNA form, the CDR3 reads TGCAGCGTTGAAAGGAGGCAGACGGGCACTGAAGCTTTCTTT. It specifies CSVERRQTGTEAFF.

This clone showed up just a few times. This rearrangement joins TRBV29-1 to TRBJ2-7; 7 bases fit TRBD1. Germline lookup yields CDR1 SQVTM and CDR2 ANQGSEA. J was trimmed by 6 bases and V by 2 bases; bases with no gene match: 10. The CDR3 has 14 amino acids. The CDR3, as DNA: TGCAGCGTTGAAAGACAGGGCCCTGGAGGCGAGCAGTACTTC. This translates into CSVERQGPGGEQYF.

This rearrangement joins TRBV20-1 to TRBJ2-4; no definite D call. Trimming left V 6 bases short and J 8 bases short, with 11 bases between. Germline V lookup: CDR1 DFQATT, CDR2 SNEGSKA (reference sequence). The CDR3 sequence is 11 residues long. The CDR3: CSARTRDIQYF. CDR3 coding DNA: TGCAGTGCAAGGACCAGAGACATTCAGTACTTC.

CDR3 sequence: CASSRDLVNTQYF. CDR3 coding DNA: TGTGCCAGCAGCCGGGACCTGGTTAACACCCAGTACTTC. V gene TRBV28 combines with J gene TRBJ2-5, with D perhaps given as TRBD1 or TRBD2 (5 bases each). The CDR3 spans 13 residues. From germline, CDR1 is MDHEN and CDR2 SYDVKM. Deletions cut 6 bases from V and 8 bases from J, with 16 bases between.

The chain is built from TRBV27 and TRBJ2-7, with D possibly being TRBD2 (5 bases). V lost 7 bases and J 0 bases, leaving 13 bases between the germline ends. The germline V gene encodes CDR1 MNHEY and CDR2 SMNVEV (reference sequence). The CDR3 is made up of 14 amino acids. The CDR3 protein is CASTPSGNSYEQYF. DNA for the CDR3: TGTGCCAGCACCCCCTCCGGGAACTCCTACGAGCAGTACTTC.

The CDR3 region has the DNA TGTGCCAGCAGTAACCCAGGGGGCAACACTGAAGCTTTCTTT. It codes for CASSNPGGNTEAFF. The chain has TRBV25-1 and TRBJ1-1; the match to TRBD1 covers 8 bases. V was clipped by 5 bases and J by 2 bases; unmatched bases: 4. CDR3 length: 14 residues. The germline V gene encodes CDR1 MGHDK and CDR2 SYGVNS.

The V and J genes are TRBV4-2 and TRBJ2-3, with D unclear. The CDR3 runs to 13 residues. Trimming shortened V by 7 bases and J by 5 bases, and 13 bases separated the two germline ends. Germline lookup yields CDR1 LGHNA and CDR2 YNFKEQ. In DNA, the CDR3 is TGTGCCAGCACTCCCGTTTCGGGAGATACGCAGTATTTT. As protein: CASTPVSGDTQYF.

The rearrangement uses TRBV9 and TRBJ1-2; tentatively, D is TRBD1 (6 bases). Germline CDR1 is SGDLS and CDR2 is YYNGEE. The germline V and J ends were trimmed by 5 bases and 6 bases, with 17 bases remaining between them. This CDR3 has 14 residues. CDR3 DNA: TGTGCCAGCAGTGGACCCGCAGGGGAGAATGGCTACACCTTC. Translation gives CASSGPAGENGYTF.

The rearrangement links TRBV9 to TRBJ2-1, with D hard to call. Trimming took 0 bases from V and 9 from J, leaving 16 bases between them. This CDR3 has 15 residues. The germline V gene encodes CDR1 SGDLS and CDR2 YYNGEE. The CDR3 spells CASSVGVGQVGEQFF. The CDR3 coding sequence is TGTGCCAGCAGCGTAGGGGTAGGCCAGGTGGGTGAGCAGTTCTTC.

The chain links TRBV2 to TRBJ2-7, with 7 bases that match TRBD1. This CDR3 region has 15 residues. The V gene's germline CDR1 is SNHLY and CDR2 FYNNEI. With 1 base clipped from V and 3 bases from J, the junction kept 6 bases outside the gene matches. The CDR3 DNA is TGTGCCAGCAGTGAAGTCGGGGACAGAGTCTACGAGCAGTACTTC. It encodes CASSEVGDRVYEQYF.

The V call is TRBV9, the J call TRBJ2-1; 14 bases map to TRBD2. The V gene's germline CDR1 is SGDLS and CDR2 YYNGEE. This CDR3 has 19 residues. Trimming at V came to 4 bases and at J to 0 bases, leaving 9 bases not matched to a gene. The CDR3 region is CASSFGTSGGPLSYNEQFF. CDR3 bases: TGTGCCAGCAGCTTCGGGACTAGCGGGGGCCCCCTCTCCTACAATGAGCAGTTCTTC.

This clone was counted between two and nine times. Other DNA sequences in the sample encode the same CDR3. This chain joins TRBV30 and TRBJ2-3; D call uncertain. With 4 bases removed from V and 0 bases from J, the gap between germline ends came to 5 bases. CDR1 and CDR2 (germline): GTSNPN, SVGIG (reference sequence). The length of the CDR3 is 12 residues. This CDR3 reads CAWTSSTDTQYF. The CDR3 DNA sequence: TGTGCCTGGACTTCCAGCACAGATACGCAGTATTTT. Filled out from reference TRBV30 and TRBJ2-3, the complete variable domain reads SQTIHQWPATLVQPVGSPLSLECTVEGTSNPNLYWYRQAAGRGLQLLFYSVGIGQISSEVPQNLSASRPQDRQFILSSKKLLLSDSGFYLCAWTSSTDTQYFGPGTRLTVL.

This chain joins TRBV30 and TRBJ2-2; 7 bases agree with TRBD2. The CDR3 totals 16 residues. Germline CDR1 GTSNPN, CDR2 SVGIG (reference sequence). J was trimmed by 5 bases and V by 4 bases; bases with no gene match: 13. The CDR3 nucleotides are TGTGCCTGGACCCCCCGCTGGGCGGGGGAAACCGGGGAGCTGTTTTTT. Its protein product is CAWTPRWAGETGELFF.

This clone appeared a few times. J is TRBJ2-7 and V is TRBV23-1, with D possibly matching TRBD1 (6 bases). TRBV23-1 qualifies as an ORF whose function is uncertain. This CDR3 spans 16 amino acids. With 6 bases removed from V and 0 bases from J, the gap between germline ends came to 18 bases. CDR3 protein: CASSEFRGSGSYEQYF. DNA for the CDR3: TGCGCCAGCAGCGAATTCAGGGGAAGTGGCTCCTACGAGCAGTACTTC.

The CDR3 sequence is CASSPTWDRAETQYF. The CDR3 region has the DNA TGTGCCAGCAGCCCGACGTGGGACAGGGCAGAGACCCAGTACTTC. The chain carries TRBV7-9 and TRBJ2-5; 9 bases agree with TRBD1. With V trimmed by 5 bases and J by 4 bases, 8 bases remained unmatched. Germline CDR1 and CDR2: SEHNR and FQNEAQ (reference sequence). There are 15 residues in the CDR3.

This chain links TRBV11-2 with TRBJ2-5; D unclear. Germline V CDR1 and CDR2: SGHAT, FQNNGV. CDR3 length equals 13 residues. Trimming shortened V by 3 bases and J by 3 bases, and 8 bases separated the two germline ends. The CDR3 loop is CASSFMPEETQYF. The CDR3 nucleotides are TGTGCCAGCAGCTTCATGCCTGAAGAGACCCAGTACTTC.

The chain couples TRBV10-3 to TRBJ1-6; TRBD1 is a possible D gene (6 bases). This CDR3 region has 13 residues. Between the trimmed V and J ends, which lost 10 bases and 9 bases, there was a span of 16 bases. Germline V lookup: CDR1 ENHRY, CDR2 SYGVKD. The CDR3 loop is CATSGQIVSPLHF. In DNA, the CDR3 is TGTGCCACCTCTGGACAGATCGTTTCACCCCTCCACTTT.